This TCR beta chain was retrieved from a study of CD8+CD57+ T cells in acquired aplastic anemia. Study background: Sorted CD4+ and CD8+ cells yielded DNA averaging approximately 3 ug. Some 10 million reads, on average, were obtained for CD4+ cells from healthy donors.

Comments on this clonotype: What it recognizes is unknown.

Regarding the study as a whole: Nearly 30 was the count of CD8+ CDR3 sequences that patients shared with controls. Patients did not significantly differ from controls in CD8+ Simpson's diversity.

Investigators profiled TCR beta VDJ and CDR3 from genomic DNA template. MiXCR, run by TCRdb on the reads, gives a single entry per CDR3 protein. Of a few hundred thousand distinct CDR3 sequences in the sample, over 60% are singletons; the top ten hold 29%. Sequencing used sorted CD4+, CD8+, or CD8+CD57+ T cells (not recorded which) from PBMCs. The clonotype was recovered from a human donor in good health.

CDR3 DNA: TGTGCCAGTAGTATTGGGACAGGGGGCCTTCAGCCCCAGCATTTT. Translating it yields CASSIGTGGLQPQHF. V gene TRBV19 combines with J gene TRBJ1-5, with 12 bases aligning to TRBD1. V lost 3 bases and J lost 6; bases outside the gene matches: 3. The CDR3 runs 15 residues. Looked up from germline, CDR1 is LNHDA and CDR2 is SQIVND (reference sequence).